This T cell receptor (beta chain) is from a study of metastatic and nonmetastatic thyroid tumors. Study as a whole: Comparative analysis of repertoires was undertaken across blood and tumor or nodule tissue obtained from malignant and benign thyroid patients.

CDR3 size: 16 residues. CDR1 and CDR2 from the germline V gene are DFQATT and SNEGSKA (reference sequence). Findings of the study overall: TCR beta diversity was reportedly significantly higher in malignant thyroid tumors than benign nodules, in blood and tumor.

TCRdb re-called the PCR reads via MiXCR. The sample contains about 16,000 clones, approximately 32% of which appear only once. Thyroid surgery had not been preceded by any treatment in any patient. A word on this clone: Its antigen is not identified. Compared with germline, one end of the junction differs, possibly owing to a read error.

This TCR derives from a female donor with papillary thyroid cancer or a benign thyroid nodule (not recorded which). Some clones in this sample may be carry-over from other donors' samples. V usage is TRBV20-1 and J usage is TRBJ2-3; TRBD1 agrees at 10 bases. The sample comprised tumor tissue. The CDR3 coding sequence is TGCAGTGCTAGAGGAATAGGGACAGGGGCTACAGAGAAGCAGTCTTTT. Its translation: CSARGIGTGATEKQSF.